These 18 T cell receptor beta chains share one sample of origin, sequenced in a study of CD8 T cells in Susac syndrome. An amount of RNA that ranged from about 0.45 to 1 ug was reverse transcribed with random hexamers. From the immunoSEQ multiplex PCR reads, TCRdb called clonotypes with MiXCR, one entry per CDR3 protein. The profile shows about 180,000 distinct CDR3 sequences, 90% to 97% of them singletons. Specimen: CD4+ T cells from PBMCs. The origin of the receptors is a human donor with multiple sclerosis.

The chain couples TRBV30 to TRBJ2-2, with TRBD2 matching 8 bases. The CDR3 has 15 amino acids. Losses at the gene ends were 5 bases for V and 6 bases for J; bases not matched to a gene: 11. Looked up from germline, CDR1 is GTSNPN and CDR2 is SVGIG (reference sequence). The CDR3 sequence: CAWARGGGSAGELFF. The CDR3 DNA sequence: TGTGCCTGGGCCCGGGGGGGAGGAAGCGCCGGGGAGCTGTTTTTT. Variable domain in full (rest from reference TRBV30 and TRBJ2-2): SQTIHQWPATLVQPVGSPLSLECTVEGTSNPNLYWYRQAAGRGLQLLFYSVGIGQISSEVPQNLSASRPQDRQFILSSKKLLLSDSGFYLCAWARGGGSAGELFFGEGSRLTVL.

The genes are TRBV14 and TRBJ1-1, with D unresolved. In germline, CDR1 is SGHDN, CDR2 FVKESK. The CDR3 runs to 14 residues. Trimming removed 4 bases from V and 4 bases from J, with 13 bases in between. Here the CDR3 reads CASSRSVVGTEAFF. CDR3 DNA sequence: TGTGCCAGCAGCCGGAGCGTAGTAGGCACTGAAGCTTTCTTT. Drawing the rest from reference TRBV14 and TRBJ1-1, the complete variable domain is EAGVTQFPSHSVIEKGQTVTLRCDPISGHDNLYWYRRVMGKEIKFLLHFVKESKQDESGMPNNRFLAERTGGTYSTLKVQPAELEDSGVYFCASSRSVVGTEAFFGQGTRLTVV.

This chain uses TRBV20-1 with TRBJ2-3; 16 bases are a match to TRBD2. V lost 5 bases to trimming and J lost 1 base; unmatched junction nucleotides: 3. The germline V gene has CDR1 DFQATT and CDR2 SNEGSKA (reference sequence). The CDR3 loop spans 16 amino acids. The CDR3 here is CSAAGLAGGGTDTQYF. Here the CDR3 DNA reads TGCAGTGCTGCGGGACTAGCGGGGGGGGGCACAGATACGCAGTATTTT.

The rearrangement joins TRBV3-1 to TRBJ1-4; D unresolved. The CDR3 covers 13 residues. The germline V gene has CDR1 LGHDT and CDR2 YNNKEL (reference sequence). V shed 3 bases and J shed 5 bases, with 7 bases lying between them. CDR3 sequence reads: CASSHLENEKLFF. DNA for the CDR3: TGTGCCAGCAGCCATCTCGAGAATGAAAAACTGTTTTTT.

This clonotype was observed a single time. J is TRBJ1-3 and V is TRBV29-1; maybe TRBD1 (5 bases). V gave up 7 bases and J gave up 0 bases, with 13 bases separating them. Germline assignment: CDR1 SQVTM and CDR2 ANQGSEA. The CDR3 is 14 amino acids. Written as DNA, the CDR3 is TGCAGCGCCCATGGGGGGGTCTCTGGAAACACCATATATTTT. Translated: CSAHGGVSGNTIYF.

The chain uses TRBV24-1 and TRBJ1-2; 9 bases match TRBD1. The germline V gene encodes CDR1 KGHDR and CDR2 SFDVKD. CDR3 length: 15 amino acids. With 4 bases clipped from V and 6 bases from J, the junction kept 8 bases outside the gene matches. The CDR3 DNA is TGTGCCACCAGTGACCCGAGGGGGACAGGGAATGGCTACACCTTC. This codes for CATSDPRGTGNGYTF.

CDR3 DNA: TGCAGCGGGATTAAGAGAGGGACTGAAGCTTTCTTT. This codes for CSGIKRGTEAFF. V usage is TRBV29-1 and J usage is TRBJ1-1; D gene unclear. Germline CDR1 reads SQVTM; CDR2 reads ANQGSEA. The CDR3 has 12 amino acids. V shed 7 bases and J shed 5 bases, with 14 bases lying between them.

This clonotype has a single count. CDR3 protein: CASSSTSGGFPDTQYF. CDR3 nucleotides: TGTGCCAGCAGTTCCACTAGCGGGGGGTTTCCAGATACGCAGTATTTT. The rearrangement links TRBV2 to TRBJ2-3; 12 bases align to TRBD2. The CDR3 contains 16 residues. The ends lost 5 bases at V and 4 bases at J; junction bases unmatched: 7. From germline, CDR1 is SNHLY and CDR2 FYNNEI.

The chain is built from TRBV27 and TRBJ2-7, with 9 bases that match TRBD1. Germline trimming cut 6 bases from V and 5 bases from J; bases unmatched to any gene: 8. The CDR3 totals 14 residues. From germline, CDR1 is MNHEY and CDR2 SMNVEV (reference sequence). CDR3: CASSPNRGRDEQYF. For the CDR3, the DNA is TGTGCCAGCAGCCCTAACAGGGGGCGCGACGAGCAGTACTTC.

The chain carries TRBV5-4 and TRBJ1-5; 9 bases fit TRBD1. Losses at the gene ends were 4 bases for V and 1 base for J; bases not matched to a gene: 9. Germline CDR1 SGHNT, CDR2 YYREEE (reference sequence). CDR3 size: 17 residues. CDR3 sequence reads: CASSLSTGGRSNQPQHF. DNA of the CDR3: TGTGCCAGCAGCCTCTCGACAGGGGGTAGGAGCAATCAGCCCCAGCATTTT.

The chain is built from TRBV20-1 and TRBJ1-5, with TRBD1 identical over 9 bases. V shed 3 bases, J shed 5 bases, and the junction held 5 bases outside the gene matches. The CDR3 runs to 14 residues. From germline, CDR1 is DFQATT and CDR2 SNEGSKA (reference sequence). CDR3 sequence (DNA): TGCAGTGCTAGGGGACAGGGTGGGGATCAGCCCCAGCATTTT. This codes for CSARGQGGDQPQHF.

This clonotype has a single count. V and J are TRBV7-9 and TRBJ2-7; 10 nucleotides match TRBD2. CDR1 is SEHNR and CDR2 is FQNEAQ in the germline V gene (reference sequence). The junction had 3 bases not matched to a gene; V was cut back by 5 bases and J by 2 bases. The CDR3 totals 14 residues. This CDR3 is CASSASGGTYEQYF. The CDR3 nucleotides read TGTGCCAGCAGCGCTAGCGGGGGAACCTACGAGCAGTACTTC.

The V call is TRBV18, the J call TRBJ1-1; a possible D gene is TRBD1 (6 bases). V was trimmed by 3 bases and J by 4 bases, leaving 15 bases between them. The CDR3 runs 15 residues. Germline loops: CDR1 KGHSH, CDR2 LQKENI. As DNA, the CDR3 is TGTGCCAGCTCACCGTCAGGGGTGGGGAGCACTGAAGCTTTCTTT. It codes for CASSPSGVGSTEAFF. Complete variable domain (other parts from reference TRBV18 and TRBJ1-1): NAGVMQNPRHLVRRRGQEARLRCSPMKGHSHVYWYRQLPEEGLKFMVYLQKENIIDESGMPKERFSAEFPKEGPSILRIQQVVRGDSAAYFCASSPSGVGSTEAFFGQGTRLTVV.

The rearrangement joins TRBV5-1 to TRBJ2-7; D is unresolved. The germline gives CDR1 SGHRS, CDR2 YFSETQ. The CDR3 is 14 amino acids. With 0 bases removed from V and 3 bases from J, the gap between germline ends came to 10 bases. The CDR3 here is CASSLESPGYEQYF. As DNA, the CDR3 is TGCGCCAGCAGCTTGGAAAGCCCGGGCTACGAGCAGTACTTC.

The gene calls are TRBV20-1 and TRBJ1-2; D gene uncertain. Germline lookup yields CDR1 DFQATT and CDR2 SNEGSKA (reference sequence). Trimming removed 4 bases at V and 4 bases at J, with 16 bases between. The CDR3 spans 14 residues. In DNA, the CDR3 is TGCAGTGCTACACTTGCAGAAAACTTCTATGGCTACACCTTC. Encoded protein: CSATLAENFYGYTF.

V and J are TRBV9 and TRBJ1-1; D remains unclear. The V gene's germline CDR1 is SGDLS and CDR2 YYNGEE. V dropped 4 bases and J dropped 0 bases, with 22 bases sitting between them. The CDR3 consists of 18 residues. The DNA of the CDR3 is TGTGCCAGCAGCCCCCGCGTAGAGGTGGGCAGACTGAACACTGAAGCTTTCTTT. Encoded protein: CASSPRVEVGRLNTEAFF.

V usage is TRBV20-1 and J usage is TRBJ2-5; possibly TRBD2 for D (6 bases). Per the germline V gene, CDR1 is DFQATT and CDR2 is SNEGSKA (reference sequence). The CDR3 totals 12 residues. CDR3 region: CTGRALAGTQYF. CDR3 sequence (DNA): TGCACCGGTCGGGCACTAGCCGGGACCCAGTACTTC.

The V and J genes are TRBV30 and TRBJ2-7; unclear D gene. Per germline, CDR1 GTSNPN and CDR2 SVGIG (reference sequence). The V end lost 4 bases, the J end lost 1 base, and 8 bases lay between the germline ends. The CDR3 extends over 12 amino acids. This chain's CDR3 is CAWKELSYEQYF. CDR3 bases: TGTGCCTGGAAAGAGCTGTCCTACGAGCAGTACTTC. Filled out from reference TRBV30 and TRBJ2-7, the complete variable domain reads SQTIHQWPATLVQPVGSPLSLECTVEGTSNPNLYWYRQAAGRGLQLLFYSVGIGQISSEVPQNLSASRPQDRQFILSSKKLLLSDSGFYLCAWKELSYEQYFGPGTRLTVT.